These T cell receptor beta chains were read from a single sample in a study of blood T cells in healthy people across ages. Via MiXCR, TCRdb re-called the 5' RACE reads, giving one row per CDR3 protein. The sample shows some 900,000 distinct CDR3 sequences, around 48% of them seen only once. Sequencing was carried out using blood. Source of these receptors: a man in his thirties or forties in good health. Each CDR3 is given with its conserved first and last residue. Fields, in order: J gene, D gene, V gene, clone size, CDR3 protein, CDR3 DNA. The D gene is left open where the match is weak. Clone size is not always given. Where it is, it says once, few, many or a class for expanded clones.

TRBJ2-3 | TRBD2 | TRBV28 | NA | CASSSPGEAGGPTDTQYF | TGTGCCAGCAGTTCTCCCGGGGAAGCGGGGGGCCCCACAGATACGCAGTATTTT
TRBJ2-7 | NA | TRBV12-3/TRBV12-4 | NA | CASSFRELSYEQYF | TGTGCCAGCAGTTTCAGGGAATTGTCCTACGAGCAGTACTTC
TRBJ2-7 | NA | TRBV5-5 | NA | CASSLSPRGGTAYEQYF | TGTGCCAGCAGCTTATCCCCAAGGGGGGGGACTGCCTACGAGCAGTACTTC
TRBJ2-7 | TRBD2 | TRBV20-1 | NA | CSANYGTSVSYEQYF | TGCAGTGCTAACTATGGGACTAGCGTCTCCTACGAGCAGTACTTC
TRBJ1-1 | TRBD1 | TRBV27 | few | CASSLSGGLRTEAFF | TGTGCCAGCAGTTTATCAGGGGGCCTACGGACTGAAGCTTTCTTT
TRBJ2-5 | TRBD1 | TRBV12-3/TRBV12-4 | NA | CASSFEVYGTEQETQYF | TGTGCCAGCAGTTTTGAGGTTTACGGGACAGAACAAGAGACCCAGTACTTC
TRBJ1-4 | NA | TRBV6-5 | NA | CASRHPHASEKLFF | TGTGCCAGCAGACATCCTCATGCCAGCGAAAAACTGTTTTTT
TRBJ1-2 | NA | TRBV4-1 | NA | CASSQEWSSYGYTF | TGCGCCAGCAGCCAAGAGTGGAGCTCCTATGGCTACACCTTC
TRBJ2-5 | TRBD2 | TRBV5-6 | NA | CASRLAGDPYQETQYF | TGTGCCAGCAGACTAGCGGGGGACCCGTACCAAGAGACCCAGTACTTC
TRBJ2-7 | TRBD1 | TRBV7-2 | few | CASSLQGQVSSYEQYF | TGTGCCAGCAGCTTGCAGGGACAGGTGAGCTCCTACGAGCAGTACTTC
TRBJ1-2 | NA | TRBV4-2 | few | CASSQDRGRNYGYTF | TGTGCCAGCAGCCAAGATCGAGGCAGGAACTATGGCTACACCTTC
TRBJ2-1 | NA | TRBV4-2 | many | CASSNSGVEQFF | TGTGCCAGCAGCAACTCGGGGGTTGAGCAGTTCTTC
TRBJ2-5 | TRBD2 | TRBV7-6 | few | CASSLSGGAFETQYF | TGTGCCAGCAGCTTAAGCGGGGGGGCCTTCGAGACCCAGTACTTC
TRBJ2-5 | TRBD1 | TRBV12-5 | NA | CASAQGAGIETQYF | TGTGCTAGTGCCCAGGGGGCGGGAATTGAGACCCAGTACTTC
TRBJ1-5 | NA | TRBV7-2 | few | CASSFRGAGEESPQHF | TGTGCCAGCAGCTTTCGGGGTGCAGGTGAGGAATCGCCCCAGCATTTT
TRBJ2-4 | NA | TRBV6-1 | NA | CASSDWAGGDIQYF | TGTGCCAGCAGTGATTGGGCAGGGGGGGACATTCAGTACTTC
TRBJ2-5 | NA | TRBV7-9 | NA | CASSGRGPLETQYF | TGTGCCAGCAGCGGCCGGGGGCCTCTGGAGACCCAGTACTTC
TRBJ1-6 | NA | TRBV3-1 | NA | CASSQGRSSYNSPLHF | TGTGCCAGCAGCCAAGGCCGGAGCTCCTATAATTCACCCCTCCACTTT
TRBJ2-6 | NA | TRBV2 | few | CASKQGGSGANVLTF | TGTGCCAGCAAGCAAGGGGGCTCTGGGGCCAACGTCCTGACTTTC
TRBJ2-1 | NA | TRBV3-1 | NA | CASSQGGLVLFF | TGTGCCAGCAGCCAAGGGGGTCTCGTCCTGTTCTTC
TRBJ1-2 | TRBD1 | TRBV7-8 | NA | CASSSAGQGVRDYGYTF | TGTGCCAGCAGCTCAGCGGGACAGGGGGTTCGGGACTATGGCTACACCTTC
TRBJ1-1 | NA | TRBV12-3/TRBV12-4 | once | CASSYFGGPSEAFF | TGTGCCAGCAGTTATTTTGGGGGGCCCTCTGAAGCTTTCTTT
TRBJ2-1 | NA | TRBV7-8 | NA | CASSLGQLSAVGSYNEQFF | TGTGCCAGCAGCTTAGGACAACTCTCAGCGGTCGGCTCCTACAATGAGCAGTTCTTC
TRBJ1-2 | TRBD1 | TRBV9 | NA | CASSKGTGNHYGYTF | TGTGCCAGCAGCAAGGGGACAGGGAATCACTATGGCTACACCTTC
TRBJ2-3 | TRBD2 | TRBV6-5 | NA | CASSSGGTRDGTQYF | TGTGCCAGCAGTAGCGGGGGGACACGTGATGGTACGCAGTATTTT
TRBJ2-3 | NA | TRBV7-3 | NA | CASSLKGFSETQYF | TGTGCCAGCAGCTTAAAAGGGTTCTCAGAGACGCAGTATTTT
TRBJ2-7 | NA | TRBV20-1 | few | CSARDLLVVSDEQYF | TGCAGTGCTAGAGACCTGTTGGTAGTTTCGGACGAGCAGTACTTC
TRBJ2-1 | NA | TRBV7-2 | few | CASNRNRGINEQFF | TGTGCCAGCAACCGGAACCGGGGCATAAATGAGCAGTTCTTC
TRBJ1-6 | TRBD1 | TRBV25-1 | few | CASSDPDRGGHNSPLHF | TGTGCCAGCAGTGACCCCGACAGGGGTGGCCATAATTCACCCCTCCACTTT
TRBJ1-6 | TRBD1 | TRBV12-3/TRBV12-4 | NA | CASRTGTANSPLHF | TGTGCCAGCAGGACCGGGACAGCCAATTCACCCCTCCACTTT
TRBJ2-1 | TRBD2 | TRBV20-1 | NA | CSAKTSGGANEQFF | TGCAGTGCCAAGACTAGCGGGGGGGCCAATGAGCAGTTCTTC
TRBJ2-7 | NA | TRBV6-1 | few | CASSEIGPQYEQYF | TGTGCCAGCAGTGAAATAGGGCCACAGTACGAGCAGTACTTC
TRBJ2-2 | NA | TRBV15 | few | CATSRDGPTVGELFF | TGTGCCACCAGCAGAGATGGGCCCACGGTCGGGGAGCTGTTTTTT
TRBJ2-7 | NA | TRBV5-6 | few | CASARTASYEQYF | TGTGCCAGCGCGAGGACAGCGTCCTACGAGCAGTACTTC
TRBJ2-4 | NA | TRBV3-1 | NA | CASSYAYREQYF | TGTGCCAGCAGCTACGCCTATCGAGAGCAGTACTTC
TRBJ2-5 | TRBD1 | TRBV24-1 | few | CATSDWTGGEKTQYF | TGTGCCACCAGTGACTGGACAGGGGGCGAGAAGACCCAGTACTTC
TRBJ1-2 | NA | TRBV18 | NA | CASSRTENSNYGYTF | TGTGCCAGCTCACGGACAGAGAATTCTAACTATGGCTACACCTTC
TRBJ2-7 | TRBD2 | TRBV5-1 | NA | CAGPRREGRYEQYF | TGCGCCGGACCGAGACGGGAGGGCAGGTACGAGCAGTACTTC
TRBJ1-1 | NA | TRBV28 | NA | CASRTISPRGFMNTEAFF | TGTGCCAGCAGGACAATTAGCCCCCGGGGGTTTATGAACACTGAAGCTTTCTTT
TRBJ2-5 | NA | TRBV7-9 | NA | CASSEPLGLETQYF | TGTGCCAGCAGTGAACCCTTAGGACTTGAGACCCAGTACTTC
TRBJ2-5 | NA | TRBV7-9 | NA | CASRPTSYQETQYF | TGTGCCAGCAGACCAACTAGCTACCAAGAGACCCAGTACTTC
TRBJ2-7 | NA | TRBV7-9 | few | CASSLEERSSYEQYF | TGTGCCAGCAGCTTAGAGGAAAGGTCCTCCTACGAGCAGTACTTC
TRBJ2-1 | NA | TRBV5-1 | many | CASSLGVEQFF | TGCGCCAGCAGCTTGGGGGTTGAGCAGTTCTTC
TRBJ2-4 | NA | TRBV12-3/TRBV12-4 | many | CASSTRTKNIQYF | TGTGCCAGCAGCACCAGGACCAAAAACATTCAGTACTTC
TRBJ2-7 | NA | TRBV20-1 | few | CSAELGRLGYEQYF | TGCAGTGCCGAGCTCGGGCGGTTGGGGTACGAGCAGTACTTC
TRBJ2-7 | NA | TRBV18 | NA | CASSPVGGPHEYEQYF | TGTGCCAGCTCACCGGTCGGGGGCCCTCACGAGTACGAGCAGTACTTC
TRBJ2-3 | NA | TRBV14 | NA | CASSHLPRIADTQYF | TGTGCCAGCAGCCATCTCCCCCGTATCGCAGATACGCAGTATTTT
TRBJ1-2 | NA | TRBV6-5 | NA | CASAQLAVASGGYTF | TGTGCCAGCGCTCAGTTGGCAGTGGCCAGCGGGGGCTACACCTTC
TRBJ2-5 | TRBD1 | TRBV5-1 | few | CASSLPTGTEQYF | TGCGCCAGCAGCTTACCTACAGGGACAGAGCAGTACTTC
TRBJ2-1 | NA | TRBV5-1 | NA | CASSTAGVSYNEQFF | TGCGCCAGCAGTACCGCCGGAGTCTCCTACAATGAGCAGTTCTTC
TRBJ2-3 | TRBD2 | TRBV3-1 | few | CASSQDVKRGGRRDTQYF | TGTGCCAGCAGCCAAGATGTCAAGCGGGGGGGCCGAAGAGATACGCAGTATTTT
TRBJ1-2 | TRBD1 | TRBV29-1 | NA | CSVDGTGGYYGYTF | TGCAGCGTTGATGGGACAGGGGGATACTATGGCTACACCTTC
TRBJ2-1 | NA | TRBV21-1 | NA | CASSPPWESSSYSEQFF | TGTGCCAGCAGCCCACCGTGGGAGTCAAGCTCCTACAGTGAGCAGTTCTTC
TRBJ2-7 | NA | TRBV20-1 | NA | CSARDPRLTYEQYF | TGCAGTGCTAGAGATCCCAGACTTACCTACGAGCAGTACTTC
TRBJ1-6 | TRBD1 | TRBV27 | NA | CASSLSRGLVDSPLHF | TGTGCCAGCAGTTTATCAAGGGGGCTGGTGGATTCACCCCTCCACTTT
TRBJ1-2 | NA | TRBV4-1 | once | CASSQVGQRTGGYTF | TGCGCCAGCAGCCAAGTCGGACAGCGGACCGGGGGCTACACCTTC
TRBJ1-1 | NA | TRBV5-1 | NA | CASSLTRTPLNTEAFF | TGCGCCAGCAGCTTGACTCGAACGCCATTGAACACTGAAGCTTTCTTT